This T cell receptor beta chain was sequenced in a study of regulatory T cells in long-lasting Graves disease. Time point in this sample: newly diagnosed GD, antithyroid drugs for less than 3 months. There was RNA extracted from PBMCs, and the TCR library was made from it. The CDR3 has 16 amino acids. Germline V gives CDR1 MNHNS, CDR2 SASEGT. This clonotype was counted ten times or more. At one end the junction does not follow the germline gene, possibly because of a read error. HTBI primers from iRepertoire and Arm-PCR of CDR3 regions yielded the TCR beta libraries. TCRdb re-called the multiplex PCR reads through MiXCR, storing one row per CDR3 protein. The sample lists 540,000 or so distinct CDR3 sequences; roughly 14% were seen once. This same sample was also part of a study on T cells in Graves' hyperthyroidism and ophthalmopathy.

This chain connects TRBV6-1 to TRBJ1-3; a possible D gene is TRBD1 (6 bases). The sequences come from peripheral blood mononuclear cells (PBMCs), collected at new diagnosis, from a patient treated with antithyroid drugs. The sequence was obtained from a man aged 25 to 45 with Graves disease. This CDR3 is CASSEEQGGWGSTIYF. The CDR3 bases are TGTGCCAGCAGTGAAGAGCAAGGGGGATGGGGAAGCACCATATATTTT.